Each of the 7 T cell receptor delta chains below was sequenced from the same sample in a study of γδ T cells in repeated Plasmodium falciparum infection (dated by TCRdb to the early 2020s). Vgamma9/Vdelta2+ and Vdelta2-negative gammadelta T cell populations were flow-sorted from peripheral blood mononuclear cells for bulk TCR repertoire analysis. Libraries were built with multiplex PCR. TCRdb records Illumina MiSeq as the sequencer. TCRdb reprocessed the public data with the CATT caller; entries with the same nucleotide sequence were combined afterwards. For this sample the table gives around 46,000 delta-chain clones, of which approximately 1.8% were detected only once. The leading ten clones occupy 24% of the sample. Sequenced sample: gamma-delta T cells from blood. Receptor source: a pool of human donors (malaria-infected and uninfected, not separated).

Comments on this clone: With a far larger clone one base away, a read error is the likely cause. Other nucleotide sequences in the sample specify the same CDR3. This chain links TRDV2 with TRDJ1; D remains unclear. The J gene was not available in TCRdb and was assigned here by matching the DNA to germline segments. Trimming pared 4 bases from V and 3 bases from J, leaving 23 bases between. From germline, CDR1 is GEAIGNYY and CDR2 EKD. The CDR3 has 17 residues. The CDR3 spells CACEDLLGPRGADKLIF. CDR3 nucleotides: TGTGCCTGTGAAGACTTGCTAGGTCCCAGAGGAGCCGATAAACTCATCTTT.

About this clone itself: A far larger clone is just one base off, so this is likely a read error. The identical CDR3 is also encoded by other nucleotide sequences in the sample. This sequence joins TRDV1 and TRDJ1; the match to TRDD3 covers 10 bases. TCRdb gives no J gene; it was assigned here by matching the DNA to germline. The CDR3 is 21 amino acids. The V and J ends lost 4 bases and 3 bases, in that order; junction bases with no gene match: 23. CDR1 and CDR2 from the germline V gene are TSWWSYY and QGS. The DNA for the CDR3 is TGTGCTCTTGGGGTCCCACGGGCCTTCTTTTATTACTGGGGGATTCCCGATAAACTCATCTTT. Encoded protein: CALGVPRAFFYYWGIPDKLIF.

This clone was recorded many times. A far larger clone is only one base removed, so a read error is likely. Other DNA sequences in the sample encode the same CDR3. V and J are TRDV2 and TRDJ1, with 9 bases aligning to TRDD3. The CDR3 covers 18 residues. Germline V CDR1 and CDR2: GEAIGNYY, EKD. CDR3 sequence: CACDTGVGGYFYTDKLIF. The CDR3, as DNA: TGTGCCTGTGACACCGGAGTAGGGGGATACTTCTACACCGATAAACTCATATTT.

As concerns this clone: With only one base between it and a far larger clone, this is likely a read error. This specimen includes other DNA sequences encoding the same CDR3. This chain connects TRDV2 to TRDJ1; TRDD3 aligns across 9 bases. TCRdb records no J gene; here it was assigned by comparing the DNA to germline. This CDR3 is built from 20 residues. Trimming at V came to 0 bases and at J to 2 bases, leaving 18 bases not matched to a gene. The germline V gene has CDR1 GEAIGNYY and CDR2 EKD. The CDR3 nucleotides are TGTGCCTGTGACACCGAGGAAGTACGGGGATACGAGGGAGTTACCGATAAACTCATCTTT. It encodes CACDTEEVRGYEGVTDKLIF.

Worth noting for this clone: This DNA's translation and the protein TCRdb lists, from a much larger clone, do not match at residue 20, likely due to a read error; the protein shown is translated from the DNA. The J segment was not called; the V segment is TRDV1; the table's D call TRDD3 went unverified against the DNA. The CDR3 extends over 22 amino acids. CDR1 and CDR2 (germline): TSWWSYY, QGS. The CDR3: CALGERYLPLNEVVGRTDKPIF. In DNA, the CDR3 is TGTGCTCTTGGGGAACGGTACCTTCCTCTTAACGAAGTTGTGGGGAGGACCGATAAACCCATCTTT.

Ten or more counts support this clone. A read error likely explains this, since a far larger clone differs by one base. This sample includes further DNA sequences coding for the same CDR3. This rearrangement joins TRDV1 to TRDJ1; 10 positions agree with TRDD3. TCRdb offers no J gene call, so here the DNA was matched to germline to obtain one. V trimming: 1 base; J trimming: 1 base; junction bases outside the gene matches: 12. The CDR3 has 19 residues. Germline-derived CDR1 and CDR2 are TSWWSYY and QGS. CDR3 sequence reads: CALGERSPNWGIPTDKLIF. The CDR3 nucleotides are TGTGCTCTTGGGGAACGCTCCCCCAACTGGGGGATCCCCACCGATAAACTCATCTTT.

This clone was seen many times. TCRdb attributes to this sequence the protein of a much larger clone, which differs from the DNA translation at residue 6; a read error is likely, and the protein displayed is translated from the DNA. J is TRDJ1 and V is TRDV3; TRDD3 is a possible D gene (5 bases). TCRdb offers no J gene call, so here the DNA was matched to germline to obtain one. V shed 4 bases and J shed 4 bases, with 16 bases lying between them. The CDR3 spans 13 residues. Per the germline V gene, CDR1 is TVYSNPD and CDR2 is GDNSRS (reference sequence). The CDR3 is CASGDARVDKLIF. CDR3 bases: TGTGCCTCCGGGGACGCCCGGGTCGATAAACTCATCTTT. Looking up the rest from reference TRDV3 and TRDJ1 gives the full variable domain: CDKVTQSSPDQTVASGSEVVLLCTYDTVYSNPDLFWYRIRPDYSFQFVFYGDNSRSEGADFTQGRFSVKHILTQKAFHLVISPVRTEDSATYYCASGDARVDKLIFGKGTRVTVEP.